Presented here are 16 T cell receptor beta chains from one specimen sequenced in a study of T-cell reconstitution after alpha-beta-depleted transplantation in children. TCRbeta library preparation incorporated unique molecular identifiers. TCRdb ran MiXCR on the PCR reads and lists one entry per CDR3 protein. The sample holds 200,000 or so distinct CDR3 sequences, approximately 7% seen once. Sequenced here: PBMCs, sampled before TCRalphabeta/CD19-depleted stem cell transplant. These receptor sequences come from a boy under 10 years old with acute lymphoblastic leukemia, due to receive a stem cell transplant.

This clonotype has a count of ten or more. The chain joins TRBV6-2 or TRBV6-3 to TRBJ2-1; tentatively, D is TRBD2 (5 bases). With 4 bases removed from V and 4 bases from J, the gap between germline ends came to 8 bases. Germline V gene sequence: CDR1 MNHEY, CDR2 SVGEGT. The CDR3 runs 13 residues. The CDR3 DNA reads as TGTGCCAGCAGTTTCCCGGGGTACAATGAGCAGTTCTTC. It encodes CASSFPGYNEQFF.

CDR3 bases: TGTGCCAGCACCCAGGGGGGGGGTGCGTCCAATGAGCAGTTCTTC. Protein sequence: CASTQGGGASNEQFF. This sequence joins TRBV12-3 or TRBV12-4 and TRBJ2-1; D assignment may be TRBD1 or TRBD2 (7 bases each). V was trimmed by 7 bases and J by 6 bases, leaving 19 bases between them. The CDR3 covers 15 residues.

This clonotype was recorded many times. The V gene is TRBV7-9, the J gene TRBJ1-4; 11 positions match TRBD1. Per the germline V gene, CDR1 is SEHNR and CDR2 is FQNEAQ (reference sequence). Losses at the gene ends were 5 bases for V and 8 bases for J; bases not matched to a gene: 10. The CDR3 contains 16 residues. The CDR3: CASSRILGTGGEKLFF. CDR3 nucleotides: TGTGCCAGCAGCAGAATCCTCGGGACAGGGGGGGAAAAACTGTTTTTT.

This clonotype has more than one count but fewer than ten. The chain has TRBV28 and TRBJ2-2, with D uncertain. Germline V CDR1 and CDR2: MDHEN, SYDVKM. CDR3 length: 14 amino acids. V was pared by 10 bases and J by 0 bases, with 12 bases between. The CDR3 DNA follows: TGTGCCACGCTGGCGGCTCCGAACACCGGGGAGCTGTTTTTT. Its translation: CATLAAPNTGELFF.

The rearrangement uses TRBV20-1 and TRBJ2-7, with D hard to call. V gave up 3 bases and J gave up 2 bases, with 11 bases separating them. CDR1 and CDR2 from the germline V gene are DFQATT and SNEGSKA (reference sequence). The length of the CDR3 is 13 residues. Written as DNA, the CDR3 is TGCAGTGCTAGGTACCATACAGCCTACGAGCAGTACTTC. Translating it yields CSARYHTAYEQYF.

This clonotype was detected many times. The V gene is TRBV7-2, the J gene TRBJ1-2; D might be TRBD1 (6 bases). This CDR3 contains 15 residues. Germline lookup yields CDR1 SGHTA and CDR2 FQGNSA. Trimming took 2 bases from V and 8 from J, leaving 18 bases between them. CDR3 region: CASSLSGGQALGYTF. The CDR3 bases are TGTGCCAGCAGCTTAAGCGGGGGGCAGGCCCTAGGCTACACCTTC.

At least ten counts were recorded for this clonotype. The rearrangement links TRBV29-1 to TRBJ2-1; 13 nucleotides match TRBD2. The V and J ends lost 4 bases and 4 bases, in that order; junction bases with no gene match: 4. CDR3 length equals 15 residues. CDR1 is SQVTM and CDR2 is ANQGSEA in the germline V gene. CDR3 DNA sequence: TGCAGCGTTGGGGGACTAGCGGGGAAGTACAATGAGCAGTTCTTC. This encodes CSVGGLAGKYNEQFF.

This clonotype was counted many times. The chain recombines TRBV27 with TRBJ2-1, with 10 bases matching TRBD2. J gave up 8 bases and V 5 bases, and 9 bases lay outside the gene matches. Germline-derived CDR1 and CDR2 are MNHEY and SMNVEV (reference sequence). This CDR3 spans 15 amino acids. CDR3 coding DNA: TGTGCCAGCAGTCTCCCTAGCGGGAGTCGCGATGAGCAGTTCTTC. Amino acids: CASSLPSGSRDEQFF.

This clonotype was counted at least ten times. The CDR3 protein is CAGRGIRGTEAFF. As DNA, the CDR3 is TGTGCCGGACGGGGGATCCGGGGCACTGAAGCTTTCTTT. The V gene is TRBV28, the J gene TRBJ1-1, with D perhaps TRBD1 (5 bases). The V gene lost 11 bases and the J gene lost 4 bases, with 17 bases spanning the gap. Germline V gives CDR1 MDHEN, CDR2 SYDVKM. The CDR3 loop spans 13 amino acids.

In its sample, this clonotype was seen many times. The chain links TRBV24-1 to TRBJ2-1; the match to TRBD2 covers 12 bases. V was pared by 5 bases and J by 7 bases, with 5 bases of the junction left unmatched. This CDR3 is built from 15 residues. Germline CDR1 is KGHDR and CDR2 is SFDVKD. As DNA, the CDR3 is TGTGCCACCAGTGCCCTTGGGACTAGCGGGAATGAGCAGTTCTTC. Translated, it gives CATSALGTSGNEQFF.

This clonotype occurred many times. V usage is TRBV10-3 and J usage is TRBJ2-5, with a possible D match to TRBD1 (6 bases). This CDR3 has 13 amino acids. From germline, CDR1 is ENHRY and CDR2 SYGVKD. V shed 7 bases and J shed 2 bases, with 11 bases lying between them. The CDR3 DNA follows: TGTGCCATCAAGGGACAAGCACAAGAGACCCAGTACTTC. It translates to CAIKGQAQETQYF.

The chain links TRBV6-2 or TRBV6-3 to TRBJ2-1; D is perhaps TRBD1 or TRBD2 (5 bases each). The CDR3 covers 19 residues. From germline, CDR1 is MNHEY and CDR2 SVGEGT. Trimming took off 2 bases at V and 1 base at J, with 21 bases between the two ends. The CDR3 DNA reads TGTGCCAGCAGTTACGGCGTTGGGACCACGACAGCTTCCTACAATGAGCAGTTCTTC. It specifies CASSYGVGTTTASYNEQFF.

This clonotype was seen repeatedly, ten times or more. The chain couples TRBV5-6 to TRBJ2-1; either TRBD1 or TRBD2 may supply D (5 bases each). CDR3 length: 14 amino acids. The ends were cut back, 4 bases at V and 9 bases at J, with 17 bases in the middle. CDR1 and CDR2 (germline): SGHDT, YYEEEE. CDR3 sequence (DNA): TGTGCCAGCAGCAGGTCGGGGCGTGGGGGTGAGCAGTTCTTC. Amino acid sequence: CASSRSGRGGEQFF.

This clonotype was found many times. The chain recombines TRBV29-1 with TRBJ1-1; TRBD1 might be the D (5 bases). V was pared by 6 bases and J by 0 bases, with 14 bases between. The CDR3 is 14 residues long. From germline, CDR1 is SQVTM and CDR2 ANQGSEA. The CDR3 region is CSVARQIMNTEAFF. DNA for the CDR3: TGCAGCGTAGCGCGACAGATTATGAACACTGAAGCTTTCTTT.

This clonotype was seen only a few times. The chain employs TRBV6-5 and TRBJ2-6; no firm D call. Trimming pared 0 bases from V and 0 bases from J, leaving 6 bases between. The CDR3 consists of 16 residues. Looked up from germline, CDR1 is MNHEY and CDR2 is SVGAGI. The CDR3 reads CASSYSRVSGANVLTF. The CDR3, as DNA: TGTGCCAGCAGTTACTCACGGGTCTCTGGGGCCAACGTCCTGACTTTC.

This clonotype was seen a handful of times. The chain joins TRBV20-1 to TRBJ1-2; no clear D. Germline V CDR1 and CDR2: DFQATT, SNEGSKA (reference sequence). This CDR3 contains 13 residues. The V and J ends lost 0 bases and 3 bases respectively, with 8 bases between them. The CDR3 here is CSARDVTYYGYTF. CDR3 sequence (DNA): TGCAGTGCTAGAGATGTCACTTACTATGGCTACACCTTC.